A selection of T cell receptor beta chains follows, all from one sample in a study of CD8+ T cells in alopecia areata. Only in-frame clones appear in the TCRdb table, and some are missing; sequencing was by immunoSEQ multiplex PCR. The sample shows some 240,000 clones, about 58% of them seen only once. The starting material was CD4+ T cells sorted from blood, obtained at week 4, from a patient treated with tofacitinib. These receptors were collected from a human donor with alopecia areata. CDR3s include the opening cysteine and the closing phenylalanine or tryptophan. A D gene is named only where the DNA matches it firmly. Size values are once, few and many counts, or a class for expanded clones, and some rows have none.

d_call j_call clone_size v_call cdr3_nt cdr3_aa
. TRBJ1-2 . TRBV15 TGTGCCACCAGCAGAGAACAGCCAGCCGGCTACACCTTC CATSREQPAGYTF
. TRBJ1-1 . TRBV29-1 TGCAGCGCTGACGCTCCGGGATCCACTGAAGCTTTCTTT CSADAPGSTEAFF
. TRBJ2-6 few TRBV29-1 TGCAGCGTCGCTTCCTCTGGGGCCAACGTCCTGACTTTC CSVASSGANVLTF
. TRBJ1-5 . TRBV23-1 TGCGCCAGCAGTCAAAGGGTGACGCCAGGCATTTATAGCAATCAGCCCCAGCATTTT CASSQRVTPGIYSNQPQHF
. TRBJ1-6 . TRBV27 TGTGCCAGCAGGGGTGGGCAGGTTAGCTCACCCCTCCACTTT CASRGGQVSSPLHF
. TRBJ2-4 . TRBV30 TGTGCCTGGAGTGTAATACGACACAGTAAGGAGGGCAAAAACATTCAGTACTTC CAWSVIRHSKEGKNIQYF
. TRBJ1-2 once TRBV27 TGTGCCAGCAGGCCGGGGCAGGGAAGGAATGGCTACACCTTC CASRPGQGRNGYTF
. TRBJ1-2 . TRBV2 TGTGCCAGCAGTGCGGACAGCTGGATGGGCTACACCTTC CASSADSWMGYTF
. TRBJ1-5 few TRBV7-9 TGTGCCAGCAGCTTAGACAATCAGCCCCAGCATTTT CASSLDNQPQHF
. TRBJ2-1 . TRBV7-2 TGTGCCAGCAGCTCAACGGGGGCGGATGAGCAGTTCTTC CASSSTGADEQFF
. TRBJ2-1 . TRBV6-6 TGTGCCAGCAGTCCCCTCGACCTCAGGGCCAATGAGCAGTTCTTC CASSPLDLRANEQFF
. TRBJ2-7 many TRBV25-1 TGTGCCAGCAGTGAATCCCTCCACTACGAGCAGTACTTC CASSESLHYEQYF
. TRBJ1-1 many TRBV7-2 TGTGCCAGCAGCTCCCAAAGGGGGGCGGGTGGAGCTTTCTTT CASSSQRGAGGAFF
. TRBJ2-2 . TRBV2 TGTGCCAGCAACAGGGAAAACACCGGGGAGCTGTTTTTT CASNRENTGELFF
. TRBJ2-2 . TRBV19 TGTGCCAGTAGTATGATCAGCCCCGGGGAGCTGTTTTTT CASSMISPGELFF
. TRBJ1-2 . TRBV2 TGTGCCAGCAAAAGGTCCTATGGCTACACCTTC CASKRSYGYTF
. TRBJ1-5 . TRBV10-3 TGTGCCATCAGTACAGGGAATCAGCCCCAGCATTTT CAISTGNQPQHF
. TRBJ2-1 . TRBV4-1 TGCGCCAGCAGCCAAGAACCGGGACGGAGCTCCTACAATGAGCAGTTCTTC CASSQEPGRSSYNEQFF
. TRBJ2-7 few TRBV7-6 TGTGCCAGCAGCTTTCAGGGGAACTCCTACGAGCAGTACTTC CASSFQGNSYEQYF
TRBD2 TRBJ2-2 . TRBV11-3 TGTGCCAGCAGCCTTGGGACTAGCTTGCCTGGGGAGCTGTTTTTT CASSLGTSLPGELFF
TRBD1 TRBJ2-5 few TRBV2 TGTGCCAGCAACCGAGGACAGGGAAGGGGAGGAGAGACCCAGTACTTC CASNRGQGRGGETQYF
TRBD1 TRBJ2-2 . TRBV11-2 TGTGCCAGCAGCCCCGACAGGGTGTCGTTCACCGGGGAGCTGTTTTTT CASSPDRVSFTGELFF
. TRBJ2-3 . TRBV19 TGTGCCAGTAGTAGATCCGGGGGTTCCACAGATACGCAGTATTTT CASSRSGGSTDTQYF
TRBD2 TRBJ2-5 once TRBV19 TGTGCCAGTAGCGCAGGACTAGCGGAAGAGACCCAGTACTTC CASSAGLAEETQYF
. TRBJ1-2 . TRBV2 TGTGCCAGCAGTGAAGTCGGGGGCCCCGCTTATGGCTACACCTTC CASSEVGGPAYGYTF
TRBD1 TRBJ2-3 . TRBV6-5 TGTGCCAGCAGTTACGGGGGACAGGGGACAGATACGCAGTATTTT CASSYGGQGTDTQYF
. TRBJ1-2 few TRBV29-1 TGCAGCGCGGGATTTGGGGGCGCGGAAGGCTACACCTTC CSAGFGGAEGYTF
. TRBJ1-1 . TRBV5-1 TGCGCCAGCAGCTTCCATACGGGGACTGAAGCTTTCTTT CASSFHTGTEAFF
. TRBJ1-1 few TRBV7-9 TGTGCCAGCAGCCACCGGGACGGCCTTAGTGAAGCTTTCTTT CASSHRDGLSEAFF
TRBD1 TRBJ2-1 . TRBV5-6 TGTGCCAGCAGCTCCTCGGGACAGGGGGCGCATAAGAATGAGCAGTTCTTC CASSSSGQGAHKNEQFF
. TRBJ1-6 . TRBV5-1 TGCGCCAGCCGGGACGGCGTTTCACCCCTCCACTTT CASRDGVSPLHF
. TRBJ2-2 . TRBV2 TGTGCCAGCAGTGAGGAGAACACCGGGGAGCTGTTTTTT CASSEENTGELFF
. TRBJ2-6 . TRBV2 TGTGCCAGCAAAACGCGGGGGGCCAACGTCCTGACTTTC CASKTRGANVLTF
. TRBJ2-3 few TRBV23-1 TGCGCCAGCAGTCAATCCCCCCTCTTGGGTACCACAGATACGCAGTATTTT CASSQSPLLGTTDTQYF
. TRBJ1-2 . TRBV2 TGTGCCAGAGCAGTGAATGGGGAGGGGAGCTATGGCTACACCTTC CARAVNGEGSYGYTF
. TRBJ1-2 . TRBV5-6 TGTGCCAGCAGCTTGTCAGCTAACTATGGCTACACCTTC CASSLSANYGYTF
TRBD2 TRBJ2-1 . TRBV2 TGTGCCAGCAGGCAGGGACTAGCGGCCTACAATGAGCAGTTCTTC CASRQGLAAYNEQFF
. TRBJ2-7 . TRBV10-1 TGCGCCAGCAGTGAAGGAGTGGGCTACGAGCAGTACTTC CASSEGVGYEQYF
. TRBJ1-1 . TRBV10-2 TGCGCCAGCAGTGCCCGACAGGCCGGGAACACTGAAGCTTTCTTT CASSARQAGNTEAFF
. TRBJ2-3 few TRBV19 TGTGCCAGTAGTATGTGGGGGATGAGCACAGATACGCAGTATTTT CASSMWGMSTDTQYF
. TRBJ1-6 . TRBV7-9 TGTGCCAGCAGCTTAGGGCCCGGGGGGACCGACAATTCACCCCTCCACTTT CASSLGPGGTDNSPLHF
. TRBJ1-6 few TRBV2 TGTGCCAGCAGGGCTCCACCGGGAAGCTCCTATAATTCACCCCTCCACTTT CASRAPPGSSYNSPLHF
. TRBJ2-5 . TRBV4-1 TGCGCCAGCAGCCCCGACTCGGAAGAGACCCAGTACTTC CASSPDSEETQYF
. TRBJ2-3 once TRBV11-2 TGTGCCAGCAGCTCACAGGGTCAAAGCACAGATACGCAGTATTTT CASSSQGQSTDTQYF
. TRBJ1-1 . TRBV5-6 TGTGCCAGCAGCTTGTTAAGTCTCACAGACCAGAACACTGAAGCTTTCTTT CASSLLSLTDQNTEAFF
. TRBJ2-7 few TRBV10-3 TGTGCCATCAGTGAGTCGGGACTCATCTACGAGCAGTACTTC CAISESGLIYEQYF
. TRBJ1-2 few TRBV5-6 TGTGCCAGCAGCTTGAAACGGGGCGAGGGCTACACCTTC CASSLKRGEGYTF
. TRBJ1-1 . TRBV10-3 TGTGCCTCCTCGCCCGACGGGCGGAACACTGAAGCTTTCTTT CASSPDGRNTEAFF
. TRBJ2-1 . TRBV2 TGTGCCAGCAGTGAGGGGCTAGTCTACAATGAGCAGTTCTTC CASSEGLVYNEQFF
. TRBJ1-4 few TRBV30 TGTGCCCGGGGGGGGGCGATCAAACTGTTTTTT CARGGAIKLFF
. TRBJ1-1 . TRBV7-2 TGTGCCAGCACCCCCCGAGTGGGGAACACTGAAGCTTTCTTT CASTPRVGNTEAFF
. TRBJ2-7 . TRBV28 TGTGCCAGCAGCCTGGGGGTCGGGGAGCAGTACTTC CASSLGVGEQYF
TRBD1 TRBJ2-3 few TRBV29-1 TGCAGCGTTCAGGGGTCGGACAGGGGAAGCACAGATACGCAGTATTTT CSVQGSDRGSTDTQYF
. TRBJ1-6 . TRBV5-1 TGCGCCAGCAGCCTTCTCGAAGAAAATTCACCCCTCCACTTT CASSLLEENSPLHF
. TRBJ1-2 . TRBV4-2 TGTGCCAGCAGCCAAGCCACTTATGGCTACACCTTC CASSQATYGYTF
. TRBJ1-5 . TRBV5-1 TGCGCCAGCAGCCCCGGGGGCAGCCCTAGCAATCAGCCCCAGCATTTT CASSPGGSPSNQPQHF
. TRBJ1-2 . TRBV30 TGTGCCTGGAGGACCGGAAGGACCGAGTCGGGCTACACCTTC CAWRTGRTESGYTF
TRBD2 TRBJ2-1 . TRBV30 TGTGCCTGGAGTGTACGACAGGCTAGCGGGGGCAAGCAGTTCTTC CAWSVRQASGGKQFF
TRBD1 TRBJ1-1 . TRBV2 TGTGCCAGCAGGCGAGAGCAGGGGGGTGGCACTGAAGCTTTCTTT CASRREQGGGTEAFF